Each of the 14 T cell receptor beta chains below was sequenced from the same sample in a study of CD8+CD57+ T cells in acquired aplastic anemia. CDR3 and TCR beta VDJ profiling relied on genomic DNA as the template. TCRdb fed the reads into MiXCR, producing one record per CDR3 protein. This table has 130,000 or so distinct CDR3 sequences, less than 45% appearing once. Sequenced input: sorted CD4+, CD8+, or CD8+CD57+ T cells (not recorded which) from PBMCs. The receptors shown here come from a human donor in good health, serving as a control.

V usage is TRBV19 and J usage is TRBJ1-2, with a possible D match to TRBD1 (6 bases). The germline V gene encodes CDR1 LNHDA and CDR2 SQIVND (reference sequence). V dropped 10 bases and J dropped 6 bases, with 18 bases sitting between them. This CDR3 spans 13 amino acids. The CDR3 sequence is CATGQNNLHGYTF. Here the CDR3 DNA reads TGTGCCACCGGACAGAATAATCTACATGGCTACACCTTC.

This clonotype was counted at least ten times. The rearrangement links TRBV28 to TRBJ1-1; possibly TRBD1 for D (5 bases). Germline CDR1 is MDHEN and CDR2 is SYDVKM. CDR3 length: 16 residues. Trimming removed 1 base at V and 1 base at J, with 13 bases between. The CDR3 region is CASSLSAPQGNTEAFF. CDR3 nucleotides: TGTGCCAGCAGTTTATCCGCTCCTCAGGGGAACACTGAAGCTTTCTTT.

This clonotype was seen many times. V is TRBV20-1 and J is TRBJ2-1; maybe TRBD2 (5 bases). Germline assignment: CDR1 DFQATT and CDR2 SNEGSKA (reference sequence). The CDR3 has 15 amino acids. Trimming took 5 bases from V and 3 from J, leaving 17 bases between them. CDR3 DNA sequence: TGCAGTGCTGGGAGTGGTGACTCTTACTACAATGAGCAGTTCTTC. Translated, it gives CSAGSGDSYYNEQFF.

Regarding this clonotype: Its ends do not fully match the called genes, so a read error is possible. The chain joins TRBV12-3 or TRBV12-4 to TRBJ1-2, with D possibly TRBD1 on 6 matching bases. The length of the CDR3 is 13 residues. This CDR3 reads CASSLRGARGYAF. CDR3 in DNA: TGTGCCAGCAGCTTACGGGGGGCGCGCGGCTACGCCTTC.

This clonotype came up many times. The chain recombines TRBV2 with TRBJ1-1, with D maybe TRBD1 (5 bases). Between the trimmed V and J ends, which lost 8 bases and 1 base, there was a span of 14 bases. The CDR3 contains 14 residues. The germline V gene encodes CDR1 SNHLY and CDR2 FYNNEI. In DNA form, the CDR3 reads TGTGCCAGCCAACGACAGACCTCGAACACTGAAGCTTTCTTT. As protein: CASQRQTSNTEAFF.

At least ten counts were recorded for this clonotype. The chain employs TRBV29-1 and TRBJ2-7; D might be TRBD1 (6 bases). Germline V gives CDR1 SQVTM, CDR2 ANQGSEA. The CDR3 is made up of 12 amino acids. V shed 4 bases and J shed 3 bases, with 10 bases lying between them. The CDR3 spells CSVVQDSYEQYF. The CDR3 DNA is TGCAGCGTTGTCCAGGACAGCTACGAGCAGTACTTC.

The gene calls are TRBV10-3 and TRBJ1-1; 7 bases agree with TRBD1. Germline assignment: CDR1 ENHRY and CDR2 SYGVKD. The CDR3 consists of 12 residues. The J segment lost 1 base and the V segment lost 10 bases, leaving 3 bases of the junction unmatched. As DNA, the CDR3 is TGTGCCACCAGGACAGGGAACACTGAAGCTTTCTTT. Amino acid sequence: CATRTGNTEAFF.

In this sample, this clonotype turned up once. This chain connects TRBV5-1 to TRBJ2-5, with D maybe TRBD1 (6 bases). Trimming took 5 bases from V and 5 from J, leaving 13 bases between them. There are 13 residues in the CDR3. CDR1 and CDR2 (germline): SGHRS, YFSETQ. CDR3 nucleotides: TGCGCCAGCAGGACTGACAGGCGGGAGACCCAGTACTTC. This sequence encodes CASRTDRRETQYF.

Remarks on this clonotype: A read error may be the cause here, since a much bigger clone is one base away. The V and J genes are TRBV11-3 and TRBJ2-1; 7 bases fit TRBD2. The CDR3 is 13 amino acids. Germline assignment: CDR1 SGHNT and CDR2 YENEEA. V shed 6 bases and J 8 bases; nucleotides not matched to a gene: 7. In DNA, the CDR3 is TGTGCCAGCAGGGATAATGCGGGAGATGAGCAGTTCTTC. Protein sequence: CASRDNAGDEQFF.

This clonotype has just one count. At one boundary the junction diverges from the germline segment, which might be a read error. The rearrangement links TRBV10-3 to TRBJ1-1; D gene unclear. The CDR3 has 16 residues. Germline V CDR1 and CDR2: ENHRY, SYGVKD. CDR3 loop: CAISKTQTYTNTEAFF. Here the CDR3 DNA reads TGTGCCATCAGTAAAACTCAGACATACACGAACACTGAAGCTTTCTTC.

This clonotype was recorded at least ten times. The gene calls are TRBV5-1 and TRBJ1-4, with 8 bases that match TRBD1. Trimming took 2 bases from V and 7 from J; bases not matched to a gene: 1. Germline-derived CDR1 and CDR2 are SGHRS and YFSETQ. The CDR3 loop spans 13 amino acids. The CDR3 DNA is TGCGCCAGCAGCTTACAGGGGGTTGAAAAACTGTTTTTT. Translating it yields CASSLQGVEKLFF. The full variable domain, rest sourced from reference TRBV5-1 and TRBJ1-4, is KAGVTQTPRYLIKTRGQQVTLSCSPISGHRSVSWYQQTPGQGLQFLFEYFSETQRNKGNFPGRFSGRQFSNSRSEMNVSTLELGDSALYLCASSLQGVEKLFFGSGTQLSVL.

There are many counts of this clonotype. The chain has TRBV11-3 and TRBJ1-2; no firm D call. The CDR3 is 13 residues long. V lost 1 base to trimming and J lost 8 bases, with 11 bases between them. CDR1 and CDR2 (germline): SGHNT, YENEEA. CDR3 DNA: TGTGCCAGCAGCTTAGGAGGGTCTATCGGCTACACCTTC. It specifies CASSLGGSIGYTF.

This clonotype was seen only once. The chain uses TRBV24-1 and TRBJ1-2; D not resolved. The ends were cut back, 7 bases at V and 6 bases at J, with 23 bases in the middle. From germline, CDR1 is KGHDR and CDR2 SFDVKD. The CDR3 loop spans 16 amino acids. The CDR3 DNA reads as TGTGCCACCAGCCCGCCCGCCCGGGGAGGGCTCGATGGCTACACCTTC. Protein sequence: CATSPPARGGLDGYTF.

The chain has TRBV18 and TRBJ2-2; D is uncertain. CDR1 and CDR2 (germline): KGHSH, LQKENI. Trimming pared 0 bases from V and 0 bases from J, leaving 8 bases between. CDR3 length: 16 amino acids. This chain's CDR3 is CASSPPNSANTGELFF. The CDR3 bases are TGTGCCAGCTCACCACCCAACAGTGCGAACACCGGGGAGCTGTTTTTT.